Below are 9 T cell receptor beta chains sequenced from a single sample in a study of blood T cells in healthy people across ages. Through a sample-barcoded 5' primer and a J-beta primer mix, a second PCR was run for roughly 6 to 11 cycles. TCRdb re-called the 5' RACE reads through MiXCR, storing one row per CDR3 protein. The sample lists hundreds of thousands of distinct CDR3 sequences; 49% were seen once. Input material: blood. The origin of the receptors is a woman aged 55-69 years in good health.

This clonotype was seen only a few times. The rearrangement links TRBV5-1 to TRBJ2-7, with D perhaps TRBD2 (5 bases). V lost 1 base, J lost 4 bases, and 12 bases lay in between. CDR1 and CDR2 from the germline V gene are SGHRS and YFSETQ. The CDR3 runs 14 residues. This CDR3 is CASSLFGGSYEQYF. In DNA form, the CDR3 reads TGCGCCAGCAGCTTGTTCGGCGGGTCTTACGAGCAGTACTTC.

The rearrangement joins TRBV15 to TRBJ1-2; 7 nucleotides match TRBD1. Per the germline V gene, CDR1 is LNHNV and CDR2 is YYDKDF (reference sequence). This CDR3 contains 13 residues. J was trimmed by 2 bases and V by 9 bases; bases with no gene match: 6. CDR3 amino acids: CATSGGKNYGYTF. CDR3 DNA sequence: TGTGCCACGTCAGGGGGAAAGAACTATGGCTACACCTTC.

The chain links TRBV29-1 to TRBJ2-5, with TRBD2 matching over 8 bases. J was trimmed by 5 bases and V by 6 bases; bases with no gene match: 5. CDR3 length equals 12 residues. Germline V gene data show CDR1 as SQVTM and CDR2 as ANQGSEA. CDR3 sequence (DNA): TGCAGCGTGGGGCCTAGCGGGGAGACCCAGTACTTC. Protein sequence: CSVGPSGETQYF.

The rearrangement joins TRBV28 to TRBJ1-4; 9 bases are a match to TRBD1. J lost 7 bases, V lost 7 bases, and 13 bases had no gene match. Germline V gene data show CDR1 as MDHEN and CDR2 as SYDVKM. CDR3 length: 16 amino acids. CDR3 coding DNA: TGTGCCAGCACTCCCAGCGGGGACAGGGCGTCTGAAAAACTGTTTTTT. Translation gives CASTPSGDRASEKLFF.

This clonotype was detected only a few times. The junction departs from germline at one end; a sequencing error may be responsible. The J gene is TRBJ2-3, the V gene TRBV7-3; TRBD1 matches 9 bases. The CDR3 extends over 15 amino acids. Germline values: CDR1 SGHTA, CDR2 FQGTGA. CDR3 sequence: CASSSSGTGSDTQYF. CDR3 in DNA: TGTGCCAGTAGCTCCTCCGGGACAGGGTCAGATACGCAGTATTTT.

The V gene is TRBV7-2, the J gene TRBJ2-7; a possible D gene is TRBD1 (5 bases). Trimming removed 5 bases at V and 0 bases at J, with 14 bases between. Germline V gene lookup returns CDR1 SGHTA and CDR2 FQGNSA. The length of the CDR3 is 15 residues. CDR3 coding DNA: TGTGCCAGCAGCCTAGGAGTTAGGGGCTCCTACGAGCAGTACTTC. It codes for CASSLGVRGSYEQYF.

Only a few counts were recorded for this clonotype. The rearrangement joins TRBV16 to TRBJ1-2, with 8 bases matching TRBD1. CDR3 size: 15 residues. Unmatched junction bases numbered 8, after V lost 4 bases and J lost 4 bases. CDR1 and CDR2 from the germline V gene are KGHSY and FQNENV. CDR3 coding DNA: TGTGCCAGCAGCCCAACAGGGGGGAGTTCCTATGGCTACACCTTC. Translating gives CASSPTGGSSYGYTF.

This clonotype has more than one count but fewer than ten. The genes are TRBV6-6 and TRBJ1-6; TRBD1 might be the D (6 bases). In germline, CDR1 is MNHNY, CDR2 SVGAGI (reference sequence). The V end was cut by 6 bases, the J end by 10 bases, with 13 bases between. The CDR3 loop spans 13 amino acids. The CDR3 coding sequence is TGTGCCAGCAGATTATCAGGGGACTCACCCCTCCACTTT. Protein: CASRLSGDSPLHF.

This clonotype was picked up a small number of times. The genes are TRBV7-2 and TRBJ2-3; possibly TRBD2 for D (7 bases). The V gene lost 2 bases and the J gene lost 1 base, with 13 bases spanning the gap. Germline V gene data show CDR1 as SGHTA and CDR2 as FQGNSA. This CDR3 contains 16 residues. As DNA, the CDR3 is TGTGCCAGCAGCTTACTGTCGGGGGGCCGCACAGATACGCAGTATTTT. Translation: CASSLLSGGRTDTQYF.